This T cell receptor beta chain emerged from a study of blood T cell repertoires in COVID-19. Overall study context: COVID-19 samples collected from the United States, Italy and Spain covered acute and convalescent phases. Nucleic acid was either cDNA or gDNA, and it came from T cells, B-cell-depleted T cells, or PBMCs.

Per the germline V gene, CDR1 is SGHRS and CDR2 is YFSETQ. The CDR3 spans 14 residues. The V and J ends lost 4 bases and 5 bases, in that order; junction bases with no gene match: 8. This clone was seen a few times. As originally analysed: Amplification from reference gene primers served as the basis for estimated nucleated cell counts. Only in-frame clones appear in the TCRdb table, and some are missing; sequencing was by immunoSEQ multiplex PCR. The V and J calls and clone size are taken from that table; D and trimming were inferred from the DNA. The profile shows more than 150,000 clones, around 83% of them singletons.

Sequencing was done on a sample of peripheral blood. The source of this sequence is a man aged 45-65 years with active or convalescent COVID-19. V gene TRBV5-1 combines with J gene TRBJ2-5; 7 positions match TRBD1. Here the CDR3 reads CASSRSGGSETQYF. The CDR3 DNA reads TGCGCCAGCAGCAGATCAGGGGGATCGGAGACCCAGTACTTC.